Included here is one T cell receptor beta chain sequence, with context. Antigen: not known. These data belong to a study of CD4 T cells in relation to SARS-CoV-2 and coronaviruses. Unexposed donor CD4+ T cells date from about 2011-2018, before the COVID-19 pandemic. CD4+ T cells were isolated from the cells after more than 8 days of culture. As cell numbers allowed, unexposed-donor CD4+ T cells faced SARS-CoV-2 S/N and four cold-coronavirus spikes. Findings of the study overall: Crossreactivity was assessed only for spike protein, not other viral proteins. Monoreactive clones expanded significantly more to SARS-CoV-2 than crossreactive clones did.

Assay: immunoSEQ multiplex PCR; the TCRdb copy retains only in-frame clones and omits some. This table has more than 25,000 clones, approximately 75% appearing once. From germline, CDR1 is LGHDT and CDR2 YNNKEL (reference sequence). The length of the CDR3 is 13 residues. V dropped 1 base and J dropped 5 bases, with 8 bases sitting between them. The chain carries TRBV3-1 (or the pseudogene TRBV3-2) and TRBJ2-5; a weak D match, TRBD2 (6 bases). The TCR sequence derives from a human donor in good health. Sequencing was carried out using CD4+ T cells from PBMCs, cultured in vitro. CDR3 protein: CASSQASGETQYF. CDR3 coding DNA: TGTGCCAGCAGCCAAGCGAGCGGGGAGACCCAGTACTTC.